Listed below are T cell receptor beta chains from one sample, sequenced in a study of T cell repertoires in cytomegalovirus infection. For these TCRs, the target antigens are not known. TCRdb reprocessed the reads via MiXCR and lists one record per CDR3 protein. The sample lists around 300,000 distinct CDR3 sequences, about 20% seen once, with roughly a fifth in the top ten. The sample consisted of cultured PBMCs, taken from culture after CMV antigen stimulation. These receptors all come from a human donor in good health (CMV status not recorded). Some clones in this sample may be carry-over from other donors' samples. The CDR3 runs from the conserved cysteine through the conserved F or W. A D gene is named only where the DNA matches it firmly. Expanded clones get a size class; other rows say once, few or many, or leave the size out.

V gene	D gene	J gene	clone size	CDR3 DNA	CDR3 protein
TRBV12-3/TRBV12-4	.	TRBJ1-1	.	TGTGCCAGCAGGTCTCCCTTTGAAGCTTTCTTT	CASRSPFEAFF
TRBV29-1	TRBD1	TRBJ1-4	.	TGCAGCGTTGAGGGACAGGGGGCAAATGAAAAACTGTTTTTT	CSVEGQGANEKLFF
TRBV11-1	TRBD2	TRBJ2-7	few	TGTGCCAGCAGCCCACTAGCGGGGGACACCTACGAGCAGTACTTC	CASSPLAGDTYEQYF
TRBV4-1	.	TRBJ2-3	.	TGCGCCAGCAGCCAAAAACCGGGGCTAGCCTTGACAGATACGCAGTATTTT	CASSQKPGLALTDTQYF
TRBV20-1	.	TRBJ2-7	.	TGCAGTGCTAGTCAGGGTCCCTACGAGCAGTACTTC	CSASQGPYEQYF
TRBV12-3/TRBV12-4	TRBD1	TRBJ1-3	many	TGTGCCAGCAGTCTCTGGACAGGGAATCCTGGAAACACCATATATTTT	CASSLWTGNPGNTIYF
TRBV4-1	.	TRBJ1-1	.	TGTGCCAGCAGCCAAGAAAGGGTGTCGGGCGCTTTCTTT	CASSQERVSGAFF
TRBV7-6	TRBD1	TRBJ1-3	few	TGTGCCAGCAGCCACAGACAGGGGGCTTCTGGAAACACCATATATTTT	CASSHRQGASGNTIYF
TRBV6-2/TRBV6-3	.	TRBJ1-2	few	TGTGCCAGCGGACAGCCCTTCTATGGCTACACCTTC	CASGQPFYGYTF
TRBV11-3	TRBD1	TRBJ2-1	few	TGTGCCAGCAGCTTAGGGGACAGGGGGCTTGGGGAGCAGTTCTTC	CASSLGDRGLGEQFF